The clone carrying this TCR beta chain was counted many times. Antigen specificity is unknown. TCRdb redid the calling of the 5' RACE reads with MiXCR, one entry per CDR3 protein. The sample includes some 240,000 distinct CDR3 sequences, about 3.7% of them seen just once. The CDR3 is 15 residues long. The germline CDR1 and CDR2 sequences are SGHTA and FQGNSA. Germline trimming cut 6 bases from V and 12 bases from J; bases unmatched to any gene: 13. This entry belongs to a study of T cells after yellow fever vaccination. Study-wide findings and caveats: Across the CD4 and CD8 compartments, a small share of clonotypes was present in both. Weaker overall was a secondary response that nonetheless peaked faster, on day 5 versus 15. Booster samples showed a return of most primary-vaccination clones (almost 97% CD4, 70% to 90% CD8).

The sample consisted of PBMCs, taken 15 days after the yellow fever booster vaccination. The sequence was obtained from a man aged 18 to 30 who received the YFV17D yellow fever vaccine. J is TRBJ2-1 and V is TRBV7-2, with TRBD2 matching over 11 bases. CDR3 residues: CASRSLAGGLFRQFF. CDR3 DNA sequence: TGTGCCAGCAGAAGCCTAGCGGGGGGCCTTTTTCGGCAGTTCTTC.